The clone carrying this TCR beta chain was counted only a few times. The record originates from a study of T cells in Graves' hyperthyroidism and ophthalmopathy. TCR beta CDR3 region amplification was performed from RNA transcripts. First-round RT-PCR of the TCR CDR3 relied on the HTBI primer set. Using its own MiXCR run on the multiplex PCR reads, TCRdb lists one record per CDR3 protein. The table has around 690,000 distinct CDR3 sequences, roughly 17% seen once. This sequence was found in a man aged 50-60 years with Graves' hyperthyroidism. Sequenced sample: blood.

The CDR3: CSVVGLGMQETQYF. In nucleotides, the CDR3 is TGCAGCGTTGTCGGGCTCGGCATGCAAGAGACCCAGTACTTC. The V gene is TRBV29-1, the J gene TRBJ2-5; D call uncertain. CDR3 size: 14 residues. CDR1 and CDR2 from the germline V gene are SQVTM and ANQGSEA. Trimming removed 4 bases at V and 2 bases at J, with 14 bases between. The entire variable domain, with the rest obtained from reference TRBV29-1 and TRBJ2-5, is as follows: SAVISQKPSRDICQRGTSLTIQCQVDSQVTMMFWYRQQPGQSLTLIATANQGSEATYESGFVIDKFPISRPNLTFSTLTVSNMSPEDSSIYLCSVVGLGMQETQYFGPGTRLLVL.